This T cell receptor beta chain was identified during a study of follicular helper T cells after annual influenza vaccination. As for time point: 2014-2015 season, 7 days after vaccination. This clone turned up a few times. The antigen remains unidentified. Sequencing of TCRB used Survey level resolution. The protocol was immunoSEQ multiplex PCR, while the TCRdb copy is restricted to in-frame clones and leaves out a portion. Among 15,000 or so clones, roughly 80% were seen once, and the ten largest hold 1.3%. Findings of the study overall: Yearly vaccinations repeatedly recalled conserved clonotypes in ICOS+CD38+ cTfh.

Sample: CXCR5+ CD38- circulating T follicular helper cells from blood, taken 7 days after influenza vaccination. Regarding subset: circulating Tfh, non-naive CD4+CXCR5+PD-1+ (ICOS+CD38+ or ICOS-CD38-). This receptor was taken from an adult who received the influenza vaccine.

The CDR3 sequence: CASSFTGSNGYTF. In DNA, the CDR3 is TGCGCCAGCAGCTTTACAGGGTCGAATGGCTACACCTTC. The J gene is TRBJ1-2, the V gene TRBV5-1; possible D gene TRBD1, 6 bases. The CDR3 has 13 residues. The V gene lost 2 bases and the J gene lost 6 bases, with 11 bases spanning the gap. The germline V gene has CDR1 SGHRS and CDR2 YFSETQ.